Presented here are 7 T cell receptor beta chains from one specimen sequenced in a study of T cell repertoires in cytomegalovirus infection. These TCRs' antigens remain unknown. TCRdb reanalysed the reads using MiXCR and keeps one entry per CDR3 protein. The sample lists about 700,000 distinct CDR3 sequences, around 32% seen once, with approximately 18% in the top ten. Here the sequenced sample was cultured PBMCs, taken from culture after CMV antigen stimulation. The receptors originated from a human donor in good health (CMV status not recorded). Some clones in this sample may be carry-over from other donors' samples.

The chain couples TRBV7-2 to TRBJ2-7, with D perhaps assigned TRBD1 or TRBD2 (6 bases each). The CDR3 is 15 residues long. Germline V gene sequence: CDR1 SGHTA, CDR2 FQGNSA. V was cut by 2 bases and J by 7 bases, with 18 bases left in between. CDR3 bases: TGTGCCAGCAGCTTATCCGGATCGGGGGCTGGGGAGCAGTACTTC. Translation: CASSLSGSGAGEQYF.

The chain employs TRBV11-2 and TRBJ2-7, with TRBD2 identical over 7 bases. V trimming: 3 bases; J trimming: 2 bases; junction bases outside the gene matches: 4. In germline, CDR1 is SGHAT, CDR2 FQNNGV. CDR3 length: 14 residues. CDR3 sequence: CASSFTSATYEQYF. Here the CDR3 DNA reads TGTGCCAGCAGCTTTACTAGCGCGACCTACGAGCAGTACTTC.

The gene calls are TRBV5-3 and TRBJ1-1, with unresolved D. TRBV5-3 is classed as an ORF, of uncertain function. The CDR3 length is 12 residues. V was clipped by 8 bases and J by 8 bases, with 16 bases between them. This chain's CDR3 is CASSMTPGEAFF. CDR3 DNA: TGTGCCAGCAGCATGACGCCGGGCGAAGCTTTCTTT.

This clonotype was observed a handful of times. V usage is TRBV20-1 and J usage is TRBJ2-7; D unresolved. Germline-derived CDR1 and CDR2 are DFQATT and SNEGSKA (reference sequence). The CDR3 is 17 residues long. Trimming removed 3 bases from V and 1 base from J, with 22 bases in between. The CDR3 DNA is TGCAGTGCTAGTACTGAAACACGGGTTTGGAGATCCTACGAGCAGTACTTC. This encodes CSASTETRVWRSYEQYF.

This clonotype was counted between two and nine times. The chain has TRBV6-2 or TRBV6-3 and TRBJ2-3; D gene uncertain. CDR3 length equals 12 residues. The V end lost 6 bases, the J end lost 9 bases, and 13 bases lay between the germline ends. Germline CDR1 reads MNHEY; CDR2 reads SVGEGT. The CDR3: CASSPGTGTQYF. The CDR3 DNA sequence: TGTGCCAGCAGCCCCGGAACCGGGACGCAGTATTTT.

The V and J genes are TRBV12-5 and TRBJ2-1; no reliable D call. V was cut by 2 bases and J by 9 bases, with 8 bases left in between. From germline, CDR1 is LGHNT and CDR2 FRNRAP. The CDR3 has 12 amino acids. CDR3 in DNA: TGTGCTAGTGGTTTGACACCCGGTGAGCAGTTCTTC. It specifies CASGLTPGEQFF.

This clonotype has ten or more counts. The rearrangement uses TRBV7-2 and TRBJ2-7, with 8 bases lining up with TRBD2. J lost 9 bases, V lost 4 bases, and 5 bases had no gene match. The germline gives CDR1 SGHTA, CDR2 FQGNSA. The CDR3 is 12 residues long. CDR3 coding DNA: TGTGCCAGCAGCTCCCAGGGACTAGGGCAGTACTTC. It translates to CASSSQGLGQYF.